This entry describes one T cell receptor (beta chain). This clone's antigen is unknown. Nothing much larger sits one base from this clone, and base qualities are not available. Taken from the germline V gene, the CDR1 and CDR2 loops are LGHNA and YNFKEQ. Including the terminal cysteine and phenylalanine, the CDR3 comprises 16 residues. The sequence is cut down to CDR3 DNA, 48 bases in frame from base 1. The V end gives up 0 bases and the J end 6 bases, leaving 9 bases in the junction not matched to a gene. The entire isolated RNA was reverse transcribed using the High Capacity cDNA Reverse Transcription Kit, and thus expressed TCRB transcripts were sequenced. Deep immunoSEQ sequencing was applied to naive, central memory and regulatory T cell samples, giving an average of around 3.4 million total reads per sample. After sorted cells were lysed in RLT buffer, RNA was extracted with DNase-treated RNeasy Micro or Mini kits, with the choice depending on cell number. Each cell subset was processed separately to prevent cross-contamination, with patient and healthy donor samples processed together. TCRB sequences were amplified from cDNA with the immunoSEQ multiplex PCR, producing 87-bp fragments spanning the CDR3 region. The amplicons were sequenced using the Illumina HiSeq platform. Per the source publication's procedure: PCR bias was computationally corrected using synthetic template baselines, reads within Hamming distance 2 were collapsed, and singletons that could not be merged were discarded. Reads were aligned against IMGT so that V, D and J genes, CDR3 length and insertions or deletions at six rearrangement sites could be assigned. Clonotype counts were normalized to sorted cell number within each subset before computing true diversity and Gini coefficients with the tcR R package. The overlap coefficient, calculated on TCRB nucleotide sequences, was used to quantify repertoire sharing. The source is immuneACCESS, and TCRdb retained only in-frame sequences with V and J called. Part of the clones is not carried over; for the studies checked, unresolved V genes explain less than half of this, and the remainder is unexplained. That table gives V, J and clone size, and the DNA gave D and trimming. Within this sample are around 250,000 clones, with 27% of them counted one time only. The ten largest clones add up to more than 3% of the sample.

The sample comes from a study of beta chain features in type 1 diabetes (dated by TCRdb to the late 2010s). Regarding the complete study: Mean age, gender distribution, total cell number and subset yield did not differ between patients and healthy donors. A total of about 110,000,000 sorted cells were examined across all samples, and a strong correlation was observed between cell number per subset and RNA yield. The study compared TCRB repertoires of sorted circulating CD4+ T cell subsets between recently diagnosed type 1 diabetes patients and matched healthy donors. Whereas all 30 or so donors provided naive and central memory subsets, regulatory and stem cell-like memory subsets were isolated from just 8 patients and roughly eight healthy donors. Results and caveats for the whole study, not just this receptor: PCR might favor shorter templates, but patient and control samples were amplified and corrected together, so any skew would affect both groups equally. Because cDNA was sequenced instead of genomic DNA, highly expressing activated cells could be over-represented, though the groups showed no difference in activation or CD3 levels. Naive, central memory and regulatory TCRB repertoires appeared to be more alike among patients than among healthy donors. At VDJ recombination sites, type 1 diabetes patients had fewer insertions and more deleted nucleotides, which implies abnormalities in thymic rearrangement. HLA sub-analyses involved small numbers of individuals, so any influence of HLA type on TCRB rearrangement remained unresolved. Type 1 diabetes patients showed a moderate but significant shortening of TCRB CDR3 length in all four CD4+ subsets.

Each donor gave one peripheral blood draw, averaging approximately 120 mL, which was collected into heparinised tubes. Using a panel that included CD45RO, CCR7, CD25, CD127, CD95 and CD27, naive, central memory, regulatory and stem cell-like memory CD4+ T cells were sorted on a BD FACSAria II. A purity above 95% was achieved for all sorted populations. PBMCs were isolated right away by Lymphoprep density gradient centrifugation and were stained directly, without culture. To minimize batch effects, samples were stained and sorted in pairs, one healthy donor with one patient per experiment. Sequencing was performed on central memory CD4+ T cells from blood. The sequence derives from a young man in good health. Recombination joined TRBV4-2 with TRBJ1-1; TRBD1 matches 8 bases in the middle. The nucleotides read TGTGCCAGCAGCCAAGAAGCAGGACAGGGTAGCCCTGAAGCTTTCTTT. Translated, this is CASSQEAGQGSPEAFF.